A single sample gave rise to the 2 T cell receptor beta chains below, sequenced in a study of shared clonotypes between healthy human individuals. Sequencing was performed with immunoSEQ multiplex PCR; in TCRdb, only in-frame clones are kept and a portion is missing. The sample records approximately 1,500,000 clones, around 98% being singletons. Sequenced input: naive CD4+ T cells sorted from blood. Subset in this sample: CD45RA+ positively selected. These receptors all stem from a man younger than 45 in good health.

The J gene is TRBJ2-3, the V gene TRBV27; TRBD2 matches 12 bases. This CDR3 contains 16 residues. Germline V gene sequence: CDR1 MNHEY, CDR2 SMNVEV (reference sequence). V gave up 5 bases and J gave up 7 bases; unmatched junction bases: 10. The CDR3 loop is CASSAALAGGPNTQYF. The CDR3 coding sequence is TGTGCCAGCAGTGCGGCTCTAGCGGGAGGGCCAAATACGCAGTATTTT.

The chain couples TRBV5-1 to TRBJ2-1; TRBD2 matches at 15 bases. The CDR3 extends over 20 amino acids. Per the germline V gene, CDR1 is SGHRS and CDR2 is YFSETQ. The junction had 12 bases not matched to a gene; V was cut back by 1 base and J by 4 bases. The CDR3 DNA reads TGCGCCAGCAGCTTGCCCAGAGGACTAGCGGGAGGGCCGAATTACAATGAGCAGTTCTTC. Translation: CASSLPRGLAGGPNYNEQFF. The full variable domain, rest sourced from reference TRBV5-1 and TRBJ2-1, is KAGVTQTPRYLIKTRGQQVTLSCSPISGHRSVSWYQQTPGQGLQFLFEYFSETQRNKGNFPGRFSGRQFSNSRSEMNVSTLELGDSALYLCASSLPRGLAGGPNYNEQFFGPGTRLTVL.